The clone carrying this TCR beta chain was counted at least ten times. This sample stems from a study of blood T cell repertoires in COVID-19. On the study more broadly: Whether acute or convalescent, the COVID-19 samples came from the United States, Italy and Spain. T cells, B-cell-depleted T cells, or PBMCs provided the cDNA or gDNA that served as material.

In the source study's methods: Amplified reference gene primers provided the basis for estimating nucleated cell counts. Profiling relied on immunoSEQ multiplex PCR, and the TCRdb table lists in-frame clones only, not all of them. D and trimming were read from the DNA, whereas the V and J calls and clone size are those reported in that table. Of around 300,000 clones listed, roughly 90% were seen once; the top ten hold 0.85% to 1%. Germline assignment: CDR1 SNHLY and CDR2 FYNNEI. The CDR3 loop spans 15 amino acids. Trimming cost V 6 bases and J 5 bases; bases outside gene matches: 9. The chain carries TRBV2 and TRBJ2-1, with 8 bases matching TRBD2. Sequenced sample: peripheral blood. The TCR sequence derives from a middle-aged woman who had recovered from COVID-19. The CDR3 is CASRPASGSNNEQFF. The CDR3 DNA reads as TGTGCCAGCAGACCGGCGAGCGGGAGTAACAATGAGCAGTTCTTC.